The rows below give T cell receptor beta chains drawn from one sample of a study of blood T cell repertoires in COVID-19. The data were produced by immunoSEQ multiplex PCR, yet TCRdb's version contains in-frame clones alone and is incomplete. Among 250,000 or so clones listed, 83% were seen once. Sequencing used peripheral blood. These receptors were taken from a human donor in a cohort sampled during active COVID-19. The CDR3 runs from the conserved cysteine through the conserved F or W. The D gene is left open where the match is weak. Size is stated for part of the rows, as once, few or many counts, or as a class when the clone is expanded.

v_call: TRBV13; d_call: .; clone_size: .; j_call: TRBJ2-3; cdr3_aa: CASSSQEGTDTQYF; cdr3_nt: TGTGCCAGCAGCTCACAGGAAGGCACAGATACGCAGTATTTT
v_call: TRBV19; d_call: .; clone_size: .; j_call: TRBJ1-5; cdr3_aa: CASSSGGSNQPQHF; cdr3_nt: TGTGCCAGTAGTTCCGGCGGTAGCAATCAGCCCCAGCATTTT
v_call: TRBV18; d_call: TRBD1; clone_size: .; j_call: TRBJ1-2; cdr3_aa: CASSPPGQIANYGYTF; cdr3_nt: TGTGCCAGCTCACCACCGGGACAGATAGCTAACTATGGCTACACCTTC
v_call: TRBV2; d_call: .; clone_size: .; j_call: TRBJ1-1; cdr3_aa: CASSEAEAGAAFF; cdr3_nt: TGTGCCAGCAGTGAAGCCGAGGCAGGGGCCGCTTTCTTT
v_call: TRBV28; d_call: TRBD2; clone_size: once; j_call: TRBJ2-4; cdr3_aa: CASSLAGVGNIQYF; cdr3_nt: TGTGCCAGCAGTTTAGCGGGAGTGGGAAACATTCAGTACTTC
v_call: TRBV11-1; d_call: .; clone_size: .; j_call: TRBJ2-2; cdr3_aa: CASSPNRGNGELFF; cdr3_nt: TGTGCCAGCAGCCCTAATCGGGGGAACGGGGAGCTGTTTTTT
v_call: TRBV30; d_call: TRBD1; clone_size: .; j_call: TRBJ2-7; cdr3_aa: CAWTRGQGLSYEQYF; cdr3_nt: TGTGCCTGGACCCGGGGACAGGGCCTCTCCTACGAGCAGTACTTC
v_call: TRBV19; d_call: .; clone_size: .; j_call: TRBJ1-4; cdr3_aa: CASSTSGITDEKLFF; cdr3_nt: TGTGCCAGTAGTACCTCCGGGATAACGGATGAAAAACTGTTTTTT
v_call: TRBV19; d_call: TRBD2; clone_size: .; j_call: TRBJ2-5; cdr3_aa: CASSPAGGQETQYF; cdr3_nt: TGTGCCAGTAGTCCAGCGGGGGGACAAGAGACCCAGTACTTC
v_call: TRBV4-1; d_call: .; clone_size: .; j_call: TRBJ1-6; cdr3_aa: CASSQTPTGWNSPLHF; cdr3_nt: TGCGCCAGCAGCCAAACTCCTACAGGGTGGAATTCACCCCTCCACTTT
v_call: TRBV6-6; d_call: .; clone_size: .; j_call: TRBJ2-7; cdr3_aa: CASRGDTASYEQYF; cdr3_nt: TGTGCCAGCAGGGGGGACACGGCCTCCTACGAGCAGTACTTC
v_call: TRBV5-4; d_call: .; clone_size: .; j_call: TRBJ1-2; cdr3_aa: CASSLRDLNYGYTF; cdr3_nt: TGTGCCAGCAGCCTCAGGGATCTGAACTATGGCTACACCTTC
v_call: TRBV4-2; d_call: TRBD1; clone_size: .; j_call: TRBJ1-2; cdr3_aa: CASSHQSTGGYGYTF; cdr3_nt: TGTGCCAGCAGCCACCAATCGACAGGGGGATATGGCTACACCTTC
v_call: TRBV6-6; d_call: TRBD1; clone_size: .; j_call: TRBJ1-1; cdr3_aa: CASSPGGTEAFF; cdr3_nt: TGTGCCAGCAGCCCAGGGGGGACTGAAGCTTTCTTT
v_call: TRBV4-1; d_call: TRBD1; clone_size: .; j_call: TRBJ1-1; cdr3_aa: CASSQSRQGARLAEAFF; cdr3_nt: TGCGCCAGCAGCCAGTCCCGACAGGGGGCGCGGTTGGCTGAAGCTTTCTTT
v_call: TRBV19; d_call: TRBD2; clone_size: .; j_call: TRBJ2-4; cdr3_aa: CASSFAGGLAKNIQYF; cdr3_nt: TGTGCCAGTAGTTTCGCGGGGGGACTAGCCAAAAACATTCAGTACTTC
v_call: TRBV19; d_call: .; clone_size: once; j_call: TRBJ1-1; cdr3_aa: CASSISPGRNTEAFF; cdr3_nt: TGTGCCAGTAGTATTTCCCCAGGGCGAAACACTGAAGCTTTCTTT
v_call: TRBV10-1; d_call: TRBD2; clone_size: .; j_call: TRBJ2-3; cdr3_aa: CASSESAGLAGGPVSRRLF; cdr3_nt: TGCGCCAGCAGTGAGTCGGCAGGACTAGCGGGAGGGCCGGTCTCCAGGCGGTTATTT
v_call: TRBV6-5; d_call: .; clone_size: .; j_call: TRBJ1-5; cdr3_aa: CASSRTGSNQPQHF; cdr3_nt: TGTGCCAGCAGTCGGACGGGGAGCAATCAGCCCCAGCATTTT
v_call: TRBV18; d_call: .; clone_size: .; j_call: TRBJ2-3; cdr3_aa: CASSPQEWRGGTDTQYF; cdr3_nt: TGTGCCAGCTCACCACAAGAGTGGAGGGGAGGCACAGATACGCAGTATTTT
v_call: TRBV29-1; d_call: .; clone_size: .; j_call: TRBJ1-1; cdr3_aa: CSDSGTEAFF; cdr3_nt: TGCAGCGACTCCGGCACTGAAGCTTTCTTT
v_call: TRBV27; d_call: .; clone_size: .; j_call: TRBJ1-6; cdr3_aa: CASSLYWGPTPLHF; cdr3_nt: TGTGCCAGCAGTTTATATTGGGGGCCGACACCCCTCCACTTT
v_call: TRBV18; d_call: .; clone_size: .; j_call: TRBJ1-5; cdr3_aa: CATAAGSEDQPQHF; cdr3_nt: TGTGCCACCGCCGCGGGTTCGGAGGATCAGCCCCAGCATTTT
v_call: TRBV15; d_call: TRBD2; clone_size: .; j_call: TRBJ2-7; cdr3_aa: CATSRELAGVSYEQYF; cdr3_nt: TGTGCCACCAGCAGAGAACTAGCGGGGGTCTCCTACGAGCAGTACTTC
v_call: TRBV5-8; d_call: TRBD2; clone_size: .; j_call: TRBJ2-3; cdr3_aa: CASSRGLAEFTDTQYF; cdr3_nt: TGTGCCAGCAGCCGGGGACTAGCGGAATTCACAGATACGCAGTATTTT
v_call: TRBV24-1; d_call: .; clone_size: .; j_call: TRBJ2-5; cdr3_aa: CATSDPTQGWTQYF; cdr3_nt: TGTGCCACCAGTGACCCAACACAGGGATGGACCCAGTACTTC
v_call: TRBV6-1; d_call: .; clone_size: .; j_call: TRBJ2-5; cdr3_aa: CASSGGRGKSRETQYF; cdr3_nt: TGTGCCAGCAGTGGAGGGCGCGGGAAATCCAGGGAGACCCAGTACTTC
v_call: TRBV12-2; d_call: .; clone_size: few; j_call: TRBJ1-1; cdr3_aa: CASRPGKTEAFF; cdr3_nt: TGTGCAAGTCGGCCGGGGAAGACTGAAGCTTTCTTT
v_call: TRBV20-1; d_call: .; clone_size: .; j_call: TRBJ1-1; cdr3_aa: CSALRTDEAFF; cdr3_nt: TGCAGTGCTCTACGGACAGATGAAGCTTTCTTT
v_call: TRBV19; d_call: .; clone_size: .; j_call: TRBJ1-2; cdr3_aa: CASSMPSLNYGYTF; cdr3_nt: TGTGCCAGTAGTATGCCGAGTCTGAACTATGGCTACACCTTC
v_call: TRBV7-9; d_call: .; clone_size: .; j_call: TRBJ2-5; cdr3_aa: CASSLAAGGETQYF; cdr3_nt: TGTGCCAGCAGCTTAGCCGCGGGCGGAGAGACCCAGTACTTC
v_call: TRBV4-1; d_call: TRBD1; clone_size: once; j_call: TRBJ1-2; cdr3_aa: CASSPRDRAYTGGYTF; cdr3_nt: TGCGCCAGCAGCCCACGGGACAGGGCATATACTGGTGGCTACACCTTC
v_call: TRBV11-2; d_call: TRBD1; clone_size: .; j_call: TRBJ1-1; cdr3_aa: CASSSRTGLTEAFF; cdr3_nt: TGTGCCAGCAGCTCCCGGACAGGGCTCACTGAAGCTTTCTTT
v_call: TRBV20-1; d_call: .; clone_size: .; j_call: TRBJ1-3; cdr3_aa: CSGWGGGTIYF; cdr3_nt: TGCAGTGGATGGGGAGGTGGCACCATATATTTT
v_call: TRBV9; d_call: TRBD2; clone_size: .; j_call: TRBJ2-2; cdr3_aa: CASSVELAGGRSGELFF; cdr3_nt: TGTGCCAGCAGCGTAGAGCTAGCGGGAGGAAGGAGCGGGGAGCTGTTTTTT
v_call: TRBV10-3; d_call: .; clone_size: .; j_call: TRBJ2-5; cdr3_aa: CAISGKSGLETQYF; cdr3_nt: TGTGCCATCAGTGGGAAATCGGGATTAGAGACCCAGTACTTC
v_call: TRBV7-9; d_call: .; clone_size: .; j_call: TRBJ1-1; cdr3_aa: CASSLAGAEAFF; cdr3_nt: TGTGCCAGCAGCTTAGCGGGGGCTGAGGCTTTCTTT
v_call: TRBV21-1; d_call: .; clone_size: few; j_call: TRBJ1-4; cdr3_aa: CASSPPSSGTEFEKLFF; cdr3_nt: TGTGCCAGCAGCCCGCCGTCATCCGGGACAGAGTTTGAAAAACTGTTTTTT
v_call: TRBV6-6; d_call: TRBD1; clone_size: .; j_call: TRBJ2-3; cdr3_aa: CASSLRTGGTDTQYF; cdr3_nt: TGTGCCAGCAGCCTTCGGACAGGGGGTACAGATACGCAGTATTTT
v_call: TRBV18; d_call: TRBD1; clone_size: once; j_call: TRBJ2-3; cdr3_aa: CASSPGTGVDTQYF; cdr3_nt: TGTGCCAGCTCACCCGGGACAGGGGTCGATACGCAGTATTTT
v_call: TRBV6-1; d_call: .; clone_size: once; j_call: TRBJ1-1; cdr3_aa: CASSETVRRNTEAFF; cdr3_nt: TGTGCCAGCAGTGAGACAGTCCGGAGGAACACTGAAGCTTTCTTT
v_call: TRBV5-5; d_call: .; clone_size: .; j_call: TRBJ1-1; cdr3_aa: CASSSVVQPNTEAFF; cdr3_nt: TGTGCCAGCAGCTCAGTTGTACAGCCGAACACTGAAGCTTTCTTT